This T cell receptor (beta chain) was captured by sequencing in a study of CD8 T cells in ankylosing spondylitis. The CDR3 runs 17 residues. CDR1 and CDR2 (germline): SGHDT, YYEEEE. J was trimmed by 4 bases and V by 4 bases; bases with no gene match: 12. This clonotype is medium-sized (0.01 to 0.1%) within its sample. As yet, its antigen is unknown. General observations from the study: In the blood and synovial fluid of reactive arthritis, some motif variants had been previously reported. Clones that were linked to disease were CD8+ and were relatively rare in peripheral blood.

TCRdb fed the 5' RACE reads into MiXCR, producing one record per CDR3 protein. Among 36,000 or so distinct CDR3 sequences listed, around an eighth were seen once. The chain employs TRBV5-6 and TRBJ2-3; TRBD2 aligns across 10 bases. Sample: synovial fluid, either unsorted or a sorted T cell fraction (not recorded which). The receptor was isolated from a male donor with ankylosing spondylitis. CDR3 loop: CASSPPYGTSASDTQYF. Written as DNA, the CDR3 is TGTGCCAGCAGCCCACCGTACGGGACTAGCGCTTCAGATACGCAGTATTTT.